These T cell receptor beta chains were read from a single sample in a study of human T cells and chemical hapten exposure. TCRdb recomputed calls from the RACE reads with MiXCR, one row per CDR3 protein. The repertoire has approximately 110,000 distinct CDR3 sequences, 34% of them found once; the top ten carry around 2.7%. Material: whole blood, obtained in connection with sensitization to the hapten diphenylcyclopropenone (DPC). These receptors were taken from a man in his forties with alopecia areata. Some clones in this sample may be carry-over from other donors' samples. The CDR3 runs from the conserved cysteine through the conserved F or W. D genes are given only for firm matches. Not all rows give a size; the values are once, few, many and, for expanded clones, a class.

d_call j_call v_call clone_size cdr3_aa cdr3_nt
TRBD2 TRBJ2-1 TRBV28 once CASSTSGRAYVVRNEQFF TGTGCCAGCAGTACTAGCGGGAGGGCCTATGTAGTCCGCAATGAGCAGTTCTTC
NA TRBJ1-5 TRBV2 few CASEADSNQPQHF TGTGCCAGCGAGGCGGACAGCAATCAGCCCCAGCATTTT
NA TRBJ2-2 TRBV30 once CAWSVSPSGTGELFF TGTGCCTGGAGTGTATCGCCTAGTGGCACCGGGGAGCTGTTTTTT
NA TRBJ2-5 TRBV2 NA CASSEALAGRETQYF TGTGCCAGCAGTGAAGCGCTAGCCGGGCGAGAGACCCAGTACTTC
NA TRBJ1-1 TRBV7-3 NA CASSPAGRGRLNTEAFF TGTGCCAGCAGCCCCGCCGGGAGGGGCAGACTGAACACTGAAGCTTTCTTT
TRBD2 TRBJ2-1 TRBV5-4 NA CASSLVLAVGNEQFF TGTGCCAGCAGCTTGGTCCTAGCGGTTGGGAATGAGCAGTTCTTC
NA TRBJ1-1 TRBV5-4 few CASSQFTGEKRTEAFF TGTGCCAGCAGCCAGTTCACTGGGGAGAAGAGAACTGAAGCTTTCTTT
NA TRBJ2-1 TRBV12-3/TRBV12-4 NA CASSFSLADNEQFF TGTGCCAGCAGTTTCTCACTAGCCGACAATGAGCAGTTCTTC
NA TRBJ2-3 TRBV24-1 once CATSPGQMLDTDTQYF TGTGCCACCAGTCCCGGACAGATGTTGGACACAGATACGCAGTATTTT
NA TRBJ2-6 TRBV6-2/TRBV6-3 few CASSYPGEWSGANVLTF TGTGCCAGCAGTTACCCAGGGGAGTGGTCTGGGGCCAACGTCCTGACTTTC
NA TRBJ2-3 TRBV6-2/TRBV6-3 NA CASSNPPSDTQYF TGTGCCAGCAGTAATCCCCCCTCAGATACGCAGTATTTT
TRBD2 TRBJ2-7 TRBV29-1 NA CSVGSGLVSSYEQYF TGCAGCGTTGGGTCCGGACTAGTGAGCTCCTACGAGCAGTACTTC
TRBD1 TRBJ2-1 TRBV29-1 NA CSVDGQGAIDEQFF TGCAGCGTTGACGGACAGGGGGCAATCGATGAGCAGTTCTTC
NA TRBJ2-3 TRBV20-1 NA CSAREYFSTDTQYF TGCAGTGCTAGAGAGTATTTTAGCACAGATACGCAGTATTTT
NA TRBJ1-5 TRBV20-1 NA CSARIFPSVAKNQPQHF TGCAGTGCTAGAATTTTCCCCTCAGTTGCTAAAAATCAGCCCCAGCATTTT